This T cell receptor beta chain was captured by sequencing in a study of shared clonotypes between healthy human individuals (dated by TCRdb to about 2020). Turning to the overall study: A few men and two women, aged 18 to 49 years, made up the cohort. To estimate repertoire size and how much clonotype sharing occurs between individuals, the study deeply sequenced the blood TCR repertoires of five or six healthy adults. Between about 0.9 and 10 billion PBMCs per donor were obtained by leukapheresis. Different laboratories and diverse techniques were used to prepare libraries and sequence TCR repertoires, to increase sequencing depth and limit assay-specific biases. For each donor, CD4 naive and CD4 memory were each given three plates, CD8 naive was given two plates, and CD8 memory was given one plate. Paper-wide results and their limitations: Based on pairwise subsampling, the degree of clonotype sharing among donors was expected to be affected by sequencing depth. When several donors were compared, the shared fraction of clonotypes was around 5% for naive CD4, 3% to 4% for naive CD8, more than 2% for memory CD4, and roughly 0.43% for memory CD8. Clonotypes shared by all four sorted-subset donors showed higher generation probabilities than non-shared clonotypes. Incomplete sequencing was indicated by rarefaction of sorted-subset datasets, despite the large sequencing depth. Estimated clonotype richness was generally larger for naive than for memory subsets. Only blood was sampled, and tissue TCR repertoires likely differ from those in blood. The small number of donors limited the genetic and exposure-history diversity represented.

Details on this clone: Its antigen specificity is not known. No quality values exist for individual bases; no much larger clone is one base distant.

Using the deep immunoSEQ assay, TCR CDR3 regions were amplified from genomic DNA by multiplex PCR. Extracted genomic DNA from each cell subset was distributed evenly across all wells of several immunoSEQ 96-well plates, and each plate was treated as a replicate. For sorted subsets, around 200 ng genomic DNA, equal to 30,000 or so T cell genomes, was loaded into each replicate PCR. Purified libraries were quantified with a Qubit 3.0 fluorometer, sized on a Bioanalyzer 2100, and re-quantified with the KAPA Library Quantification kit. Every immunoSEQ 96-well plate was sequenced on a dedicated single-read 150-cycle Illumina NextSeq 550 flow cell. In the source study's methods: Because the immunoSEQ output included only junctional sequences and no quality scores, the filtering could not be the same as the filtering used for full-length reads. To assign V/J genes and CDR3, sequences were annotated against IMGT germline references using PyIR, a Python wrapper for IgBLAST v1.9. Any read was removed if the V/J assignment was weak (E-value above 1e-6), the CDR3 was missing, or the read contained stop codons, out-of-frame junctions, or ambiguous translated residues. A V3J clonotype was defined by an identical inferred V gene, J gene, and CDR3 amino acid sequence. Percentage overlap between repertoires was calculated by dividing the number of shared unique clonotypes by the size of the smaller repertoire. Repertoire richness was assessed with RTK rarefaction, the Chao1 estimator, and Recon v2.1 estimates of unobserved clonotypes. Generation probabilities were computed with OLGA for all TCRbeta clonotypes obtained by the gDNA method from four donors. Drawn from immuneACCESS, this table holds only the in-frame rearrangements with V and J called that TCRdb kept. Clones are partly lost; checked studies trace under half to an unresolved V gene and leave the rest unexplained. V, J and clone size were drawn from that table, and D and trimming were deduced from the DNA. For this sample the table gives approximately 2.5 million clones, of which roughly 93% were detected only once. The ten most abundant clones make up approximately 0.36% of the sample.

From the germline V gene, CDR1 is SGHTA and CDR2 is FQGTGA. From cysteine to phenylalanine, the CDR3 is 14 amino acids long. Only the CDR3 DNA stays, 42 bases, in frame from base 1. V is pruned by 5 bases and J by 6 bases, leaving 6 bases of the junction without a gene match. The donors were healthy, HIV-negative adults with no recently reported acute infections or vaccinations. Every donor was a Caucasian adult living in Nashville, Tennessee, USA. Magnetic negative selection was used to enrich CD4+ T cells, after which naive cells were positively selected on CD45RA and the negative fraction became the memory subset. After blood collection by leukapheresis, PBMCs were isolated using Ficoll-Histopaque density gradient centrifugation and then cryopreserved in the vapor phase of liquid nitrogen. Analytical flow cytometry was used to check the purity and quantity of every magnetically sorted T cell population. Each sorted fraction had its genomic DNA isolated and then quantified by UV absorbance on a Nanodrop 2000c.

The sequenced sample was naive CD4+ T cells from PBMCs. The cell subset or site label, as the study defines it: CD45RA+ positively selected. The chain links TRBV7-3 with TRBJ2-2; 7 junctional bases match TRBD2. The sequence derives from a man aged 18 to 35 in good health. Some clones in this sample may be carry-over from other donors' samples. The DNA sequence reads TGTGCCAGCAGCCCTGGGACTAACTCCGGGGAGCTGTTTTTT. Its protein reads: CASSPGTNSGELFF.